The 3 T cell receptor beta chains listed next were all sequenced from one sample in a study of T cell changes during pregnancy in multiple sclerosis. Measured with immunoSEQ multiplex PCR; TCRdb has only the in-frame clones, and not every one. Of approximately 72,000 clones in the sample, roughly 92% were seen once. This specimen consisted of peripheral blood, obtained in the first trimester of pregnancy. These receptors all come from a female donor in good health, enrolled as a control in a pregnancy study.

The chain recombines TRBV5-1 with TRBJ2-3; TRBD2 agrees at 14 bases. The CDR3 sequence is 15 residues long. Trimming removed 6 bases from V and 4 bases from J; junction bases left unmatched: 4. Germline V CDR1 and CDR2: SGHRS, YFSETQ. The CDR3 sequence is CASKPTSGGADTQYF. The CDR3, as DNA: TGCGCCAGCAAGCCGACTAGCGGGGGGGCAGATACGCAGTATTTT. The complete variable domain, with remaining parts taken from reference TRBV5-1 and TRBJ2-3, reads KAGVTQTPRYLIKTRGQQVTLSCSPISGHRSVSWYQQTPGQGLQFLFEYFSETQRNKGNFPGRFSGRQFSNSRSEMNVSTLELGDSALYLCASKPTSGGADTQYFGPGTRLTVL.

This clone was observed a few times. This chain connects TRBV6-5 to TRBJ1-2; TRBD1 aligns across 7 bases. The length of the CDR3 is 13 residues. The ends lost 8 bases at V and 0 bases at J; junction bases unmatched: 3. Germline V lookup: CDR1 MNHEY, CDR2 SVGAGI. The CDR3 coding sequence is TGTGCCAGCCACAGGGGCCCTAACTATGGCTACACCTTC. This gives the protein CASHRGPNYGYTF.

Here the CDR3 DNA reads TGTGCCAGCAGATACGACACTCGAAGGGGGATGAACACTGAAGCTTTCTTT. Translated: CASRYDTRRGMNTEAFF. This chain links TRBV5-6 with TRBJ1-1; tentative D call: TRBD1 (6 bases). The CDR3 covers 17 residues. Germline CDR1 is SGHDT and CDR2 is YYEEEE. The V and J ends lost 5 bases and 0 bases respectively, with 20 bases between them.